Following are 18 T cell receptor beta chains from one sample sequenced in a study of shared clonotypes between healthy human individuals (TCRdb year 2020). CD8 naive samples consisted of CD45RO-negative cells that were positively selected for CCR7, yielding a CD45RA+CCR7+ population without TemRA cells. The library was produced with the immunoSEQ multiplex PCR assay. Held by TCRdb, this immuneACCESS table contains in-frame sequences only and omits some clones. Under half of the omission traces to an unresolved V gene where checked; the cause of the rest is unknown. In this sample the table shows roughly 2.1 million clones, just over 90% of which occur a single time. The top ten clones comprise roughly 1.7% of the sample. Sequencing was performed on naive CD8+ T cells from PBMCs. The cell subset or site label of this sample denotes: CD45RA+CCR7+. The receptors stem from a man aged 18 to 29 in good health. Some clones in this sample may be carry-over from other donors' samples.

This chain links TRBV4-1 with TRBJ2-7; 10 bases align to TRBD2. The germline V gene encodes CDR1 MGHRA and CDR2 YSYEKL. After removal of 0 bases from V and 6 bases from J, the junction contained 8 bases not matched to a gene. The CDR3 runs 16 residues. The CDR3 bases are TGCGCCAGCAGCCAAGATTCCACGGGACTAGCGACCGAGCAGTACTTC. Residues: CASSQDSTGLATEQYF.

The chain combines TRBV19 with TRBJ1-3; D ambiguous. V lost 3 bases and J lost 0, with 9 bases in between. CDR3 length: 15 amino acids. Germline CDR1 and CDR2: LNHDA and SQIVND (reference sequence). The chain's CDR3 is CASSIGDSSGNTIYF. The CDR3 coding sequence is TGTGCCAGTAGTATTGGAGATTCCTCTGGAAACACCATATATTTT.

The rearrangement uses TRBV7-9 and TRBJ2-7; D could derive from TRBD1 or TRBD2 (5 bases each). V shed 3 bases and J shed 6 bases, with 15 bases lying between them. This CDR3 is built from 14 residues. In germline, CDR1 is SEHNR, CDR2 FQNEAQ (reference sequence). The CDR3 is CASSLWLVGTEQYF. In DNA form, the CDR3 reads TGTGCCAGCAGCTTGTGGCTAGTGGGGACCGAGCAGTACTTC.

The rearrangement joins TRBV14 to TRBJ1-5; D is uncertain. The ends were cut back, 0 bases at V and 6 bases at J, with 6 bases in the middle. Germline loops: CDR1 SGHDN, CDR2 FVKESK. CDR3 size: 13 residues. CDR3: CASSQDRLQPQHF. Here the CDR3 DNA reads TGTGCCAGCAGCCAAGACAGGCTTCAGCCCCAGCATTTT.

The CDR3 region has the DNA TGTGCCAGCAGCGATAGCGGGAGGCGAGCAGATACGCAGTATTTT. It yields the protein CASSDSGRRADTQYF. This chain joins TRBV7-6 and TRBJ2-3, with 10 bases identical to TRBD2. The CDR3 is 15 residues long. V lost 5 bases and J lost 4; bases outside the gene matches: 6. Per germline, CDR1 SGHVS and CDR2 FNYEAQ.

The chain employs TRBV27 and TRBJ2-3, with D possibly TRBD2 on 5 matching bases. CDR3 length: 15 residues. Trimming removed 2 bases from V and 3 bases from J, with 12 bases in between. Germline V gives CDR1 MNHEY, CDR2 SMNVEV (reference sequence). This CDR3 reads CASSLMEDRTDTQYF. CDR3 sequence (DNA): TGTGCCAGCAGTTTAATGGAGGATCGGACAGATACGCAGTATTTT.

This clone was found once. J is TRBJ2-1 and V is TRBV7-6, with a tentative D call TRBD2 (6 bases). The germline gives CDR1 SGHVS, CDR2 FNYEAQ. The CDR3 runs 17 residues. The V end was cut by 1 base, the J end by 3 bases, with 16 bases between. Here the CDR3 reads CASSLVSGGMGYNEQFF. The CDR3 DNA sequence: TGTGCCAGCAGCTTAGTATCGGGCGGGATGGGCTACAATGAGCAGTTCTTC.

The V call is TRBV27, the J call TRBJ2-7; TRBD2 matches at 9 bases. This CDR3 contains 16 residues. J gave up 2 bases and V 3 bases, and 8 bases lay outside the gene matches. CDR1 and CDR2 from the germline V gene are MNHEY and SMNVEV (reference sequence). The CDR3 protein is CASSFSVGGRAYEQYF. The DNA of the CDR3 is TGTGCCAGCAGTTTCTCGGTAGGCGGGAGGGCCTACGAGCAGTACTTC.

The chain has TRBV29-1 and TRBJ2-3, with 8 bases aligning to TRBD1. The CDR3 sequence is 14 residues long. Germline V gives CDR1 SQVTM, CDR2 ANQGSEA. J gave up 3 bases and V 1 base, and 3 bases lay outside the gene matches. The CDR3 DNA reads TGCAGCGTTGAAGCAGGGGGCCGGACAGATACGCAGTATTTT. Residues: CSVEAGGRTDTQYF.

V gene TRBV27 combines with J gene TRBJ1-1; D uncertain. V was trimmed by 8 bases and J by 0 bases, leaving 13 bases between them. The CDR3 sequence is 14 residues long. Germline V gives CDR1 MNHEY, CDR2 SMNVEV (reference sequence). For the CDR3, the DNA is TGTGCCAGCCGATCGTTCGGGTTGAACACTGAAGCTTTCTTT. As protein: CASRSFGLNTEAFF.

The genes are TRBV29-1 and TRBJ2-1; possible D gene TRBD1, 5 bases. Germline CDR1 reads SQVTM; CDR2 reads ANQGSEA. The CDR3 runs to 15 residues. The germline V and J ends were trimmed by 6 bases and 2 bases, with 17 bases remaining between them. The CDR3: CSVMTSRVTYNEQFF. The CDR3 nucleotides read TGCAGCGTCATGACGAGCAGGGTGACCTACAATGAGCAGTTCTTC.

The V call is TRBV9, the J call TRBJ2-6; no definite D call. Germline-derived CDR1 and CDR2 are SGDLS and YYNGEE. CDR3 length: 12 amino acids. The V gene lost 6 bases and the J gene lost 0 bases, with 1 base spanning the gap. CDR3 in amino acids: CASTSGANVLTF. The CDR3 nucleotides are TGTGCCAGCACCTCTGGGGCCAACGTCCTGACTTTC.

The chain combines TRBV27 with TRBJ2-3; TRBD2 matches 9 bases. V gave up 6 bases and J gave up 1 base; unmatched junction bases: 11. The CDR3 is 17 amino acids. The V gene's germline CDR1 is MNHEY and CDR2 SMNVEV (reference sequence). CDR3 sequence reads: CASSGTSGSPRTDTQYF. CDR3 in DNA: TGTGCCAGCAGCGGCACTAGCGGGTCTCCCCGCACAGATACGCAGTATTTT.

The rearrangement joins TRBV5-1 to TRBJ2-5; D gene uncertain. The CDR3 length is 12 residues. Per germline, CDR1 SGHRS and CDR2 YFSETQ. Trimming took 4 bases from V and 5 from J, leaving 9 bases between them. CDR3 nucleotide sequence: TGCGCCAGCAGCCTGGGTATGGAGACCCAGTACTTC. Its translation is CASSLGMETQYF.

The chain combines TRBV11-1 with TRBJ2-7; 9 bases agree with TRBD1. V lost 5 bases to trimming and J lost 4 bases; unmatched junction nucleotides: 12. Germline assignment: CDR1 SGHAT and CDR2 FQDESV (reference sequence). The CDR3 totals 16 residues. The CDR3 reads CASSATSGTGLYEQYF. The CDR3 nucleotides are TGTGCCAGCAGCGCGACCTCCGGGACAGGGTTATACGAGCAGTACTTC.

The CDR3 is CAIQGREEVTQYF. In nucleotides, the CDR3 is TGTGCCATCCAGGGTAGGGAGGAGGTGACCCAGTACTTC. The chain joins TRBV7-9 to TRBJ2-5; a possible D gene is TRBD2 (6 bases). Germline lookup yields CDR1 SEHNR and CDR2 FQNEAQ (reference sequence). V was cut by 10 bases and J by 7 bases, with 19 bases left in between. This CDR3 region has 13 residues.

This rearrangement joins TRBV28 to TRBJ2-3; no clear D. The V gene lost 3 bases and the J gene lost 4 bases, with 8 bases spanning the gap. Germline V gene lookup returns CDR1 MDHEN and CDR2 SYDVKM. The CDR3 extends over 13 amino acids. This CDR3 reads CASSLFPSDTQYF. For the CDR3, the DNA is TGTGCCAGCAGTTTGTTCCCATCAGATACGCAGTATTTT.

The chain is built from TRBV28 and TRBJ2-2, with D possibly TRBD2 on 6 matching bases. Looked up from germline, CDR1 is MDHEN and CDR2 is SYDVKM. CDR3 length: 15 residues. V lost 7 bases, J lost 0 bases, and 12 bases lay in between. CDR3 DNA: TGTGCCAGCAATGCGGGAAACGCGAACACCGGGGAGCTGTTTTTT. It specifies CASNAGNANTGELFF.